Listed below are T cell receptor beta chains from one sample, sequenced in a study of CD8 T cells in ankylosing spondylitis. TCRdb fed the 5' RACE reads into MiXCR, producing one record per CDR3 protein. This sample has around 99,000 distinct CDR3 sequences, with just under 9% found just once. Source material: blood, either unsorted or a sorted T cell fraction (not recorded which). All receptors come from a male donor with ankylosing spondylitis or in good health (not recorded which). The CDR3 runs from the conserved cysteine through the conserved F or W. A D gene is named only where the DNA matches it firmly. Clone size appears in some rows only: once, few, many, or a class for an expanded clone.

CDR3 protein: CASKGAEQYF
CDR3 DNA: TGTGCCAGCAAGGGAGCCGAGCAGTACTTC
D gene: -
V gene: TRBV6-5
J gene: TRBJ2-7
clone size: many

CDR3 protein: CASSFLADLSTDTQYF
CDR3 DNA: TGTGCCAGCAGCTTTTTAGCGGATCTCAGCACAGATACGCAGTATTTT
D gene: -
V gene: TRBV7-2
J gene: TRBJ2-3
clone size: many

CDR3 protein: CASSPRYTEAFF
CDR3 DNA: TGTGCCAGCAGCCCGAGATACACTGAAGCTTTCTTT
D gene: -
V gene: TRBV12-3/TRBV12-4
J gene: TRBJ1-1
clone size: many

CDR3 protein: CASSLGRGDTQYF
CDR3 DNA: TGTGCCAGCAGCTTAGGCCGGGGGGATACGCAGTATTTT
D gene: -
V gene: TRBV13
J gene: TRBJ2-3
clone size: many

CDR3 protein: CSANGGSGYNEQFF
CDR3 DNA: TGCAGTGCTAACGGGGGATCTGGCTACAATGAGCAGTTCTTC
D gene: -
V gene: TRBV20-1
J gene: TRBJ2-1
clone size: many

CDR3 protein: CASSYLAGGRTYEQYF
CDR3 DNA: TGTGCCAGCAGTTATCTGGCGGGGGGGCGAACCTACGAGCAGTACTTC
D gene: TRBD2
V gene: TRBV6-5
J gene: TRBJ2-7
clone size: many

CDR3 protein: CASSKGDYEQYF
CDR3 DNA: TGTGCCAGCAGCAAAGGGGACTACGAGCAGTACTTC
D gene: -
V gene: TRBV21-1
J gene: TRBJ2-7
clone size: many

CDR3 protein: CATSDFGTITDTGELFF
CDR3 DNA: TGTGCCACCAGTGATTTTGGGACAATTACCGACACCGGGGAGCTGTTTTTT
D gene: -
V gene: TRBV24-1
J gene: TRBJ2-2
clone size: many

CDR3 protein: CASSLRDPGELFF
CDR3 DNA: TGCGCCAGCAGCTTAAGAGATCCCGGGGAGCTGTTTTTT
D gene: -
V gene: TRBV5-1
J gene: TRBJ2-2
clone size: many

CDR3 protein: CASSQTSGGTVQYF
CDR3 DNA: TGTGCCAGCAGCCAAACTAGCGGGGGGACCGTGCAGTACTTC
D gene: TRBD2
V gene: TRBV4-2
J gene: TRBJ2-7
clone size: -

CDR3 protein: CASSFFYFRGNYGYTF
CDR3 DNA: TGTGCCAGCAGCTTTTTTTACTTCAGGGGAAACTATGGCTACACCTTC
D gene: -
V gene: TRBV7-8
J gene: TRBJ1-2
clone size: many

CDR3 protein: CLVVWYLGAQHF
CDR3 DNA: TGTCTAGTGGTTTGGTATCTTGGGGCCCAGCATTTT
D gene: -
V gene: TRBV12-5
J gene: TRBJ1-5
clone size: many

CDR3 protein: CASSFSGGYNEQFF
CDR3 DNA: TGTGCCAGCAGTTTCAGCGGGGGGTACAATGAGCAGTTCTTC
D gene: TRBD2
V gene: TRBV12-3/TRBV12-4
J gene: TRBJ2-1
clone size: many

CDR3 protein: CSARDRASGTYEQYF
CDR3 DNA: TGCAGTGCTAGAGATCGGGCTAGCGGGACGTACGAGCAGTACTTC
D gene: TRBD2
V gene: TRBV20-1
J gene: TRBJ2-7
clone size: many

CDR3 protein: CASSLGTSGVFPGELFF
CDR3 DNA: TGTGCCAGCAGTCTCGGGACTAGCGGGGTTTTCCCCGGGGAGCTGTTTTTT
D gene: TRBD2
V gene: TRBV28
J gene: TRBJ2-2
clone size: few

CDR3 protein: CASSEGLAGNNEQFF
CDR3 DNA: TGTGCCAGCAGTGAGGGTCTAGCGGGGAACAATGAGCAGTTCTTC
D gene: TRBD2
V gene: TRBV6-4
J gene: TRBJ2-1
clone size: -

CDR3 protein: CASISVSDDSSTDTQYF
CDR3 DNA: TGTGCCAGCATATCGGTGTCAGACGATTCTAGCACAGATACGCAGTATTTT
D gene: -
V gene: TRBV2
J gene: TRBJ2-3
clone size: many

CDR3 protein: CASSIGTYEQYF
CDR3 DNA: TGTGCCAGCAGCATCGGGACTTACGAGCAGTACTTC
D gene: -
V gene: TRBV13
J gene: TRBJ2-7
clone size: many

CDR3 protein: CASSLSLVEGKRNEQFF
CDR3 DNA: TGTGCCAGCAGCTTAAGCCTAGTGGAAGGGAAGAGAAATGAGCAGTTCTTC
D gene: -
V gene: TRBV7-9
J gene: TRBJ2-1
clone size: few

CDR3 protein: CASSLADSRMGNQPQHF
CDR3 DNA: TGTGCCAGCAGCTTAGCCGACAGTCGGATGGGAAATCAGCCCCAGCATTTT
D gene: -
V gene: TRBV7-2
J gene: TRBJ1-5
clone size: few

CDR3 protein: CASRRRDKSTDTQYF
CDR3 DNA: TGTGCCAGCAGGCGCCGGGACAAGAGCACAGATACGCAGTATTTT
D gene: -
V gene: TRBV3-1
J gene: TRBJ2-3
clone size: -

CDR3 protein: CASSFRLRVALGDTQYF
CDR3 DNA: TGTGCCAGCAGTTTCCGGCTTAGGGTGGCGTTGGGAGATACGCAGTATTTT
D gene: -
V gene: TRBV27
J gene: TRBJ2-3
clone size: many

CDR3 protein: CASSFSLAGGLGNEQFF
CDR3 DNA: TGTGCCAGCAGTTTTAGCCTAGCGGGGGGTCTTGGCAATGAGCAGTTCTTC
D gene: TRBD2
V gene: TRBV6-5
J gene: TRBJ2-1
clone size: many

CDR3 protein: CATSGNLLTGELFF
CDR3 DNA: TGTGCCACCAGCGGGAATCTGTTGACCGGGGAGCTGTTTTTT
D gene: -
V gene: TRBV15
J gene: TRBJ2-2
clone size: -

CDR3 protein: CAISGASSSGGRPDTDTQYF
CDR3 DNA: TGTGCCATCAGTGGGGCCTCTTCTAGCGGGGGCCGACCCGACACAGATACGCAGTATTTT
D gene: TRBD2
V gene: TRBV10-3
J gene: TRBJ2-3
clone size: many

CDR3 protein: CASNSGQTSYEQYF
CDR3 DNA: TGTGCCAGTAACTCGGGACAGACCTCCTACGAGCAGTACTTC
D gene: TRBD1
V gene: TRBV19
J gene: TRBJ2-7
clone size: many

CDR3 protein: CSATPGGHEKLFF
CDR3 DNA: TGCAGTGCTACCCCCGGGGGTCATGAAAAACTGTTTTTT
D gene: -
V gene: TRBV20-1
J gene: TRBJ1-4
clone size: many

CDR3 protein: CASSLDTTGSTF
CDR3 DNA: TGTGCCAGCAGCTTAGATACGACAGGGAGTACCTTC
D gene: TRBD1
V gene: TRBV11-2
J gene: TRBJ1-2
clone size: few

CDR3 protein: CSASKGPYEQYF
CDR3 DNA: TGCAGTGCTAGTAAAGGACCCTACGAGCAGTACTTC
D gene: -
V gene: TRBV20-1
J gene: TRBJ2-7
clone size: many

CDR3 protein: CASSFTGGRTDTQYF
CDR3 DNA: TGCGCCAGCAGCTTTACGGGGGGCCGCACAGATACGCAGTATTTT
D gene: -
V gene: TRBV5-1
J gene: TRBJ2-3
clone size: many

CDR3 protein: CASSLDRASTDTQYF
CDR3 DNA: TGCGCCAGCAGCTTGGACAGGGCCAGCACAGATACGCAGTATTTT
D gene: -
V gene: TRBV5-1
J gene: TRBJ2-3
clone size: many

CDR3 protein: CASSSSSGGLGGSYNEQFF
CDR3 DNA: TGTGCCAGCAGCTCCTCTAGCGGGGGGTTAGGCGGCTCCTACAATGAGCAGTTCTTC
D gene: TRBD2
V gene: TRBV28
J gene: TRBJ2-1
clone size: few

CDR3 protein: CASSDRIYEQYF
CDR3 DNA: TGTGCCAGCTCAGACAGAATCTACGAGCAGTACTTC
D gene: -
V gene: TRBV6-5
J gene: TRBJ2-7
clone size: many

CDR3 protein: CSARDPTGGLGVEQFF
CDR3 DNA: TGCAGTGCTAGAGATCCGACCGGGGGCTTGGGGGTTGAGCAGTTCTTC
D gene: -
V gene: TRBV20-1
J gene: TRBJ2-1
clone size: many

CDR3 protein: CASSYRPNSNQPQHF
CDR3 DNA: TGTGCCAGCAGTTACCGGCCGAATAGCAATCAGCCCCAGCATTTT
D gene: -
V gene: TRBV6-5
J gene: TRBJ1-5
clone size: -

CDR3 protein: CSARGGGVGTVTQYF
CDR3 DNA: TGCAGTGCTAGAGGCGGGGGGGTCGGAACAGTTACGCAGTATTTT
D gene: TRBD2
V gene: TRBV20-1
J gene: TRBJ2-3
clone size: many

CDR3 protein: CSGLDPGLVFRETQYF
CDR3 DNA: TGCAGCGGGCTGGATCCGGGACTAGTTTTCAGAGAGACCCAGTACTTC
D gene: TRBD2
V gene: TRBV20-1
J gene: TRBJ2-5
clone size: many

CDR3 protein: CSVRQEANTGELFF
CDR3 DNA: TGCAGCGTCCGACAGGAGGCGAACACCGGGGAGCTGTTTTTT
D gene: -
V gene: TRBV29-1
J gene: TRBJ2-2
clone size: many

CDR3 protein: CASSFRGFSLQETQYF
CDR3 DNA: TGTGCCAGCAGCTTCAGGGGTTTTTCCCTCCAAGAGACCCAGTACTTC
D gene: -
V gene: TRBV7-8
J gene: TRBJ2-5
clone size: -

CDR3 protein: CASSYGGGSNEQYF
CDR3 DNA: TGTGCCAGCAGTTACGGCGGGGGGAGTAACGAGCAGTACTTC
D gene: TRBD2
V gene: TRBV6-2/TRBV6-3
J gene: TRBJ2-7
clone size: many

CDR3 protein: CSAPSRTVKNIQYF
CDR3 DNA: TGCAGTGCTCCTTCTCGGACAGTCAAAAACATTCAGTACTTC
D gene: -
V gene: TRBV20-1
J gene: TRBJ2-4
clone size: many

CDR3 protein: CASSFSTNYEQYF
CDR3 DNA: TGTGCCAGCAGTTTTTCGACAAACTACGAGCAGTACTTC
D gene: -
V gene: TRBV27
J gene: TRBJ2-7
clone size: many

CDR3 protein: CASSPRGPPTDTQYF
CDR3 DNA: TGTGCCAGCAGCCCCCGGGGGCCCCCCACAGATACGCAGTATTTT
D gene: -
V gene: TRBV11-2
J gene: TRBJ2-3
clone size: -

CDR3 protein: CASSRRQGGNTIYF
CDR3 DNA: TGTGCCAGCAGCCGGAGACAGGGTGGAAACACCATATATTTT
D gene: TRBD1
V gene: TRBV12-3/TRBV12-4
J gene: TRBJ1-3
clone size: few

CDR3 protein: CASSFTGTASSYEQYF
CDR3 DNA: TGTGCCAGCAGTTTCACCGGGACGGCTAGCTCCTACGAGCAGTACTTC
D gene: -
V gene: TRBV12-3/TRBV12-4
J gene: TRBJ2-7
clone size: many

CDR3 protein: CSATPGPHPNEQFF
CDR3 DNA: TGCAGTGCTACCCCGGGACCCCACCCCAATGAGCAGTTCTTC
D gene: -
V gene: TRBV20-1
J gene: TRBJ2-1
clone size: -

CDR3 protein: CASSLQMGQPQHF
CDR3 DNA: TGTGCCAGCAGCTTACAGATGGGGCAGCCCCAGCATTTT
D gene: -
V gene: TRBV5-6
J gene: TRBJ1-5
clone size: many

CDR3 protein: CASSLGRNNEQFF
CDR3 DNA: TGTGCCAGCAGTTTGGGGCGGAACAATGAGCAGTTCTTC
D gene: -
V gene: TRBV6-5
J gene: TRBJ2-1
clone size: many

CDR3 protein: CASSPRQADQPQHF
CDR3 DNA: TGTGCCAGCAGCCCCCGACAAGCCGATCAGCCCCAGCATTTT
D gene: -
V gene: TRBV7-9
J gene: TRBJ1-5
clone size: -

CDR3 protein: CASSPGLQGNNEKLFF
CDR3 DNA: TGTGCCAGCAGTCCTGGACTACAGGGGAATAATGAAAAACTGTTTTTT
D gene: TRBD1
V gene: TRBV27
J gene: TRBJ1-4
clone size: many

CDR3 protein: CASSQGGPSNTEAFF
CDR3 DNA: TGCGCCAGCAGCCAAGGAGGACCTTCCAACACTGAAGCTTTCTTT
D gene: -
V gene: TRBV4-1
J gene: TRBJ1-1
clone size: large

CDR3 protein: CASSPDRATHNEQFF
CDR3 DNA: TGTGCCAGCTCACCAGACAGGGCCACACACAATGAGCAGTTCTTC
D gene: TRBD1
V gene: TRBV18
J gene: TRBJ2-1
clone size: many

CDR3 protein: CASSSPAGRNEQFF
CDR3 DNA: TGTGCCAGCAGTTCCCCCGCGGGGAGGAATGAGCAGTTCTTC
D gene: -
V gene: TRBV12-3/TRBV12-4
J gene: TRBJ2-1
clone size: many

CDR3 protein: CASSLGTGSTGELFF
CDR3 DNA: TGTGCCAGCAGCCTGGGGACAGGGTCCACCGGGGAGCTGTTTTTT
D gene: TRBD1
V gene: TRBV9
J gene: TRBJ2-2
clone size: many